This TCR beta chain was sequenced in a study of CD8 T cells in Susac syndrome. Overall study results and limits: Susac CD8+ clonal expansion peaked in TEMRA cells and active patients.

The RNA, roughly 0.45 to 1 ug, was put through reverse transcription using random hexamers. Multiplex immunoSEQ PCR targeted 54 Vbeta and 13 Jbeta TCR beta segments. TCRdb re-called the immunoSEQ multiplex PCR reads with MiXCR, one entry per CDR3 protein. This table holds some 200,000 distinct CDR3 sequences, around 93% found once. As to this clonotype: What it binds is unknown.

The source is a human donor with Susac syndrome. Input material: CD8+ T cells from PBMCs.

CDR3 amino acids: CASSEGFAGNTIYF. CDR3 bases: TGTGCCAGCAGCGAGGGGTTCGCTGGAAACACCATATATTTT. The chain has TRBV9 and TRBJ1-3, with D tentatively TRBD1 (5 bases). This CDR3 has 14 amino acids. V lost 3 bases and J lost 2, with 9 bases in between. Germline CDR1 is SGDLS and CDR2 is YYNGEE.